This entry lists 6 T cell receptor beta chains sequenced from one sample in a study of T-cell reconstitution after alpha-beta-depleted transplantation in children. A library of TCRbeta sequences, prepared with unique molecular identifiers, was generated. MiXCR, applied by TCRdb to the PCR reads, yields one record per CDR3 protein. The data hold about a million distinct CDR3 sequences, with about 29% observed a single time. The sample in question was PBMCs, mostly from graft donor cells, obtained 360 days after TCRalphabeta/CD19-depleted stem cell transplant. The receptors originated from a boy younger than two who had a stem cell transplant for SCID, so the T cells may come from the graft donor.

The V call is TRBV29-1, the J call TRBJ1-1, with a tentative D call TRBD1 (5 bases). The CDR3 runs to 14 residues. Germline CDR1 and CDR2: SQVTM and ANQGSEA. With 6 bases removed from V and 12 bases from J, the gap between germline ends came to 26 bases. CDR3 sequence: CSVAPDGTTHGTFF. CDR3 nucleotides: TGCAGCGTGGCCCCCGATGGGACCACCCATGGAACTTTCTTT.

This clonotype was counted a few times. The rearrangement joins TRBV7-2 to TRBJ1-1, with D unresolved. The CDR3 extends over 14 amino acids. Germline loops: CDR1 SGHTA, CDR2 FQGNSA. V shed 5 bases and J shed 1 base, with 11 bases lying between them. This CDR3 reads CASSRPSWNTEAFF. The CDR3 DNA reads TGTGCCAGCAGCCGACCCAGTTGGAACACTGAAGCTTTCTTT.

The J gene is TRBJ2-6, the V gene TRBV12-3 or TRBV12-4, with a weak D call TRBD1 (5 bases). V was shortened by 5 bases and J by 2 bases, with 7 bases between the two germline ends. CDR3 length equals 14 residues. The CDR3 here is CASSQGPGANVLTF. The CDR3 nucleotides read TGTGCCAGCAGTCAGGGCCCTGGGGCCAACGTCCTGACTTTC.

The CDR3 region has the DNA TGTGCCAGCAGTCGGGACCAGCCAACTAATGAAAAACTGTTTTTT. Translated: CASSRDQPTNEKLFF. The rearrangement joins TRBV12-3 or TRBV12-4 to TRBJ1-4; a weak D match, TRBD1 (5 bases). This CDR3 is built from 15 residues. Trimming shortened V by 5 bases and J by 0 bases, and 10 bases separated the two germline ends.

This clonotype was observed a handful of times. The rearrangement links TRBV5-6 to TRBJ2-3; 11 bases agree with TRBD1. Germline CDR1 reads SGHDT; CDR2 reads YYEEEE. The junction had 4 bases not matched to a gene; V was cut back by 0 bases and J by 7 bases. This CDR3 is built from 15 residues. The CDR3 loop reads CASSLEGQGVNTQYF. The CDR3 nucleotides are TGTGCCAGCAGCTTGGAGGGACAGGGGGTGAATACGCAGTATTTT.

The V call is TRBV5-5, the J call TRBJ1-5, with 9 nucleotides matching TRBD1. Trimming took 0 bases from V and 2 from J; bases not matched to a gene: 9. CDR3 length: 18 amino acids. CDR1 is SGHKS and CDR2 is YYEKEE in the germline V gene (reference sequence). The CDR3 loop reads CASSLGDRAEGGNQPQHF. As DNA, the CDR3 is TGTGCCAGCAGCTTGGGGGACAGGGCCGAAGGGGGCAATCAGCCCCAGCATTTT.